The clone carrying this T cell receptor (beta chain) has more than one count but fewer than ten. Its antigen is undetermined. Using its own MiXCR run on the 5' RACE reads, TCRdb lists one record per CDR3 protein. This sample has a few hundred thousand distinct CDR3 sequences, with roughly 7.5% found just once. This sample is drawn from a study of T cells after yellow fever vaccination. Study-wide context: Low-cell-number fractions were prepared with SMART-Seq v4 Ultra Low Input.

This CDR3 has 13 residues. Germline CDR1 reads ENHRY; CDR2 reads SYGVKD. V dropped 7 bases and J dropped 2 bases, with 12 bases sitting between them. Regarding the study as a whole: The study re-detected most primary-vaccination clones after the booster (approximately 96% CD4, around 89% CD8). Bulk-population clonotypes that are abundant could appear as contaminants in FACS-sorted repertoires. Researchers noted that a small share of clonotypes showed up in both CD4 and CD8 compartments.

The receptor was isolated from a man in his late teens or twenties who received the YFV17D yellow fever vaccine. This sample comprised PBMCs, obtained more than 35 days after the first yellow fever vaccination. The rearrangement joins TRBV10-3 to TRBJ2-7; D ambiguous. The DNA of the CDR3 is TGTGCCATCACGACAACCTATACCTACGAGCAGTACTTC. This sequence encodes CAITTTYTYEQYF.